This T cell receptor (beta chain) comes out of a study of control samples from healthy donors and cancer patients. The CDR3 runs 16 residues. V was pared by 0 bases and J by 8 bases, with 8 bases of the junction left unmatched. Per the germline V gene, CDR1 is SGHRS and CDR2 is YFSETQ. TCRdb's copy holds only in-frame clones and misses some; the assay was immunoSEQ multiplex PCR. Of some 89,000 clones in the sample, approximately 81% are singletons; the top ten hold around 2.1%. Source material: blood. The chain combines TRBV5-1 with TRBJ1-4; TRBD1 matches at 9 bases. The clonotype comes from a woman in her thirties or forties in good health. The CDR3 is CASSLVGGTGQEKLFF. As DNA, the CDR3 is TGCGCCAGCAGCTTGGTCGGAGGGACAGGGCAGGAAAAACTGTTTTTT.